Following are 29 T cell receptor beta chains from one sample sequenced in a study of shared clonotypes between healthy human individuals. The assay was immunoSEQ multiplex PCR, and TCRdb's table has in-frame clones only and misses some. In the table there are roughly 1,100,000 clones, around four fifths of which are singletons. Sequenced material: memory CD4+ T cells sorted from blood. The subset here: CD45RA-negative fraction. All receptors come from a man between 18 and 35 years old in good health.

V is TRBV2 and J is TRBJ1-5; D not resolved. There are 15 residues in the CDR3. From germline, CDR1 is SNHLY and CDR2 FYNNEI. V gave up 5 bases and J gave up 2 bases, with 13 bases separating them. The CDR3 DNA reads as TGTGCCAGCAGTTACAGCAATTGGGGCAATCAGCCCCAGCATTTT. This codes for CASSYSNWGNQPQHF. The variable domain in full, with the rest retrieved from reference TRBV2 and TRBJ1-5, is EPEVTQTPSHQVTQMGQEVILRCVPISNHLYFYWYRQILGQKVEFLVSFYNNEISEKSEIFDDQFSVERPDGSNFTLKIRSTKLEDSAMYFCASSYSNWGNQPQHFGDGTRLSIL.

This clone was seen only a few times. The CDR3 region has the DNA TGTGCCAGCAGCTTAGGAGTAGCGGGTACGCAGTATTTT. Protein sequence: CASSLGVAGTQYF. The chain joins TRBV11-2 to TRBJ2-3; TRBD2 matches 7 bases. Trimming removed 1 base from V and 8 bases from J; junction bases left unmatched: 3. Germline assignment: CDR1 SGHAT and CDR2 FQNNGV. The CDR3 spans 13 residues.

Remarks on this clone: The same CDR3 is also encoded by other DNA sequences in this sample. This chain joins TRBV2 and TRBJ2-3; D gene uncertain. Per the germline V gene, CDR1 is SNHLY and CDR2 is FYNNEI. This CDR3 contains 13 residues. Trimming left V 6 bases short and J 2 bases short, with 9 bases between. This CDR3 is CASRQGSTDTQYF. In nucleotides, the CDR3 is TGTGCCAGCAGGCAAGGGTCCACAGATACGCAGTATTTT. The entire variable domain, with the rest obtained from reference TRBV2 and TRBJ2-3, is as follows: EPEVTQTPSHQVTQMGQEVILRCVPISNHLYFYWYRQILGQKVEFLVSFYNNEISEKSEIFDDQFSVERPDGSNFTLKIRSTKLEDSAMYFCASRQGSTDTQYFGPGTRLTVL.

The chain employs TRBV7-6 and TRBJ2-7; tentative D call: TRBD2 (6 bases). Germline assignment: CDR1 SGHVS and CDR2 FNYEAQ. With 5 bases removed from V and 4 bases from J, the gap between germline ends came to 12 bases. CDR3 length equals 13 residues. CDR3 nucleotide sequence: TGTGCCAGCAGCCGTCTCGCGGGGTACGAGCAGTACTTC. This encodes CASSRLAGYEQYF.

The table lists this clone with a few counts. The rearrangement links TRBV10-3 to TRBJ2-7; possibly TRBD2 for D (6 bases). The CDR3 sequence is 13 residues long. V was shortened by 11 bases and J by 0 bases, with 14 bases between the two germline ends. Germline-derived CDR1 and CDR2 are ENHRY and SYGVKD. The CDR3 DNA reads TGTGCCTCTTCGGCGGGGAGCTCCTACGAGCAGTACTTC. Protein: CASSAGSSYEQYF.

The V gene is TRBV5-1, the J gene TRBJ2-1, with 9 bases identical to TRBD2. The CDR3 sequence is 13 residues long. Looked up from germline, CDR1 is SGHRS and CDR2 is YFSETQ. Losses at the gene ends were 0 bases for V and 13 bases for J; bases not matched to a gene: 5. The CDR3 DNA is TGCGCCAGCAGCTTGGAAGCTAGCGGGAACCAGTTCTTC. It specifies CASSLEASGNQFF.

The V call is TRBV5-6, the J call TRBJ1-2; D unclear. The germline V gene encodes CDR1 SGHDT and CDR2 YYEEEE. The CDR3 length is 17 residues. V lost 0 bases and J 6 bases, leaving 21 bases between the germline ends. The CDR3 spells CASSLALATVQVHGYTF. CDR3 nucleotide sequence: TGTGCCAGCAGCTTGGCCCTGGCCACAGTTCAGGTCCATGGCTACACCTTC.

V gene TRBV2 combines with J gene TRBJ1-5, with D hard to call. Trimming left V 7 bases short and J 0 bases short, with 13 bases between. This CDR3 has 15 amino acids. The germline V gene has CDR1 SNHLY and CDR2 FYNNEI. The CDR3 DNA is TGTGCCAGCACCCTAAGGAGAGATAGCAATCAGCCCCAGCATTTT. Its protein product is CASTLRRDSNQPQHF. The full variable domain, its missing parts supplied by reference TRBV2 and TRBJ1-5, is EPEVTQTPSHQVTQMGQEVILRCVPISNHLYFYWYRQILGQKVEFLVSFYNNEISEKSEIFDDQFSVERPDGSNFTLKIRSTKLEDSAMYFCASTLRRDSNQPQHFGDGTRLSIL.

V gene TRBV2 combines with J gene TRBJ2-7; D is perhaps TRBD2 (5 bases). Deletions cut 5 bases from V and 7 bases from J, with 12 bases between. Germline lookup yields CDR1 SNHLY and CDR2 FYNNEI. There are 12 residues in the CDR3. The CDR3 region has the DNA TGTGCCAGCAGTTCTGACTACTCTGAGCAGTACTTC. Amino acids: CASSSDYSEQYF.

The gene calls are TRBV10-3 and TRBJ2-3, with 12 nucleotides matching TRBD2. This CDR3 region has 16 residues. After removal of 3 bases from V and 5 bases from J, the junction contained 6 bases not matched to a gene. Germline V gene lookup returns CDR1 ENHRY and CDR2 SYGVKD. CDR3 DNA sequence: TGTGCCATCAGTGAAGGGTCTAGCGGGAGGGTAGATACGCAGTATTTT. It encodes CAISEGSSGRVDTQYF.

To note about this clone: A much larger clone is a single base away; this may be a read error. This CDR3 is also generated by other DNA sequences in the sample. The rearrangement joins TRBV14 to TRBJ1-1, with unresolved D. The V end lost 0 bases, the J end lost 1 base, and 3 bases lay between the germline ends. CDR1 and CDR2 from the germline V gene are SGHDN and FVKESK. The CDR3 runs 13 residues. CDR3 region: CASSQDQNTEAFF. The CDR3 region has the DNA TGTGCCAGCAGCCAAGACCAGAACACTGAAGCTTTCTTT.

The sample holds one count of this clone. This sequence joins TRBV13 and TRBJ2-5, with a tentative D call TRBD2 (7 bases). Germline-derived CDR1 and CDR2 are PRHDT and FYEKMQ (reference sequence). The CDR3 is made up of 16 amino acids. With 2 bases removed from V and 5 bases from J, the gap between germline ends came to 18 bases. CDR3 sequence: CASSLRGGGKSETQYF. As DNA, the CDR3 is TGTGCCAGCAGCTTAAGGGGGGGCGGTAAGTCCGAGACCCAGTACTTC.

J is TRBJ2-3 and V is TRBV19, with TRBD1 matching over 9 bases. From germline, CDR1 is LNHDA and CDR2 SQIVND (reference sequence). J was trimmed by 0 bases and V by 7 bases; bases with no gene match: 5. The CDR3 extends over 15 amino acids. The CDR3: CASKTGTGSTDTQYF. CDR3 bases: TGTGCCAGTAAGACCGGGACAGGGAGCACAGATACGCAGTATTTT.

The V and J genes are TRBV6-6 and TRBJ1-3; D remains unclear. Germline V CDR1 and CDR2: MNHNY, SVGAGI (reference sequence). The germline V and J ends were trimmed by 5 bases and 0 bases, with 11 bases remaining between them. CDR3 size: 15 residues. CDR3 protein: CASSRYGSSGNTIYF. As DNA, the CDR3 is TGTGCCAGCAGTCGCTACGGGAGCTCTGGAAACACCATATATTTT.

This chain uses TRBV6-5 with TRBJ2-3; the match to TRBD2 covers 7 bases. J was trimmed by 4 bases and V by 0 bases; bases with no gene match: 7. The CDR3 covers 16 residues. Per germline, CDR1 MNHEY and CDR2 SVGAGI. The CDR3 region has the DNA TGTGCCAGCAGTTACTCGGGGGGGGTGAATCCAGATACGCAGTATTTT. It specifies CASSYSGGVNPDTQYF.

Details on this clone: Germline and junction disagree at one end, which may indicate a read error. The gene calls are TRBV6-5 and TRBJ2-7, with a possible D match to TRBD1 (6 bases). From germline, CDR1 is MNHEY and CDR2 SVGAGI. This CDR3 is 13 amino acids long. CDR3: CANSLQGSYEQYF. The CDR3 coding sequence is TGTGCCAACAGTTTACAGGGCTCGTACGAGCAGTACTTC.

This rearrangement joins TRBV10-2 to TRBJ1-4, with TRBD1 matching 8 bases. V gave up 7 bases and J gave up 3 bases; unmatched junction bases: 7. The CDR3 extends over 15 amino acids. The germline V gene encodes CDR1 WSHSY and CDR2 SAAADI. CDR3 residues: CASTPGQGSNEKLFF. In nucleotides, the CDR3 is TGCGCCAGCACTCCTGGACAGGGCTCTAATGAAAAACTGTTTTTT.

The chain couples TRBV19 to TRBJ1-4; D is uncertain. Germline assignment: CDR1 LNHDA and CDR2 SQIVND (reference sequence). V was pared by 8 bases and J by 3 bases, with 16 bases between. The CDR3 is made up of 15 amino acids. CDR3 DNA: TGTGCCAGTCGTCCCCTGAAGGGTTCTAATGAAAAACTGTTTTTT. It encodes CASRPLKGSNEKLFF.

V usage is TRBV11-2 and J usage is TRBJ2-5; maybe TRBD2 (5 bases). There are 12 residues in the CDR3. Trimming left V 2 bases short and J 9 bases short, with 10 bases between. Germline CDR1 is SGHAT and CDR2 is FQNNGV. The CDR3 DNA reads as TGTGCCAGCAGCTTAATCGGTAGCGCCCAGTACTTC. Protein: CASSLIGSAQYF.

For the CDR3, the DNA is TGTGCCTGGGGGAAGACAGGGGTTTATGAAGCTTTCTTT. Protein product: CAWGKTGVYEAFF. This rearrangement joins TRBV30 to TRBJ1-1; 8 bases are shared with TRBD1. The junction had 9 bases not matched to a gene; V was cut back by 5 bases and J by 7 bases. CDR1 and CDR2 (germline): GTSNPN, SVGIG (reference sequence). This CDR3 region has 13 residues.

The genes are TRBV10-1 and TRBJ2-3; either TRBD1 or TRBD2 may fit D (5 bases each). V lost 4 bases, J lost 5 bases, and 10 bases lay in between. The CDR3 extends over 13 amino acids. Germline V gene data show CDR1 as WNHNN and CDR2 as SYGVQD (reference sequence). The CDR3 protein is CASSGGSRDTQYF. The CDR3 DNA follows: TGCGCCAGCAGTGGGGGGTCGCGAGATACGCAGTATTTT.

The genes are TRBV6-1 and TRBJ2-2; TRBD2 aligns across 7 bases. CDR1 and CDR2 (germline): MNHNS, SASEGT. This CDR3 spans 14 amino acids. The V segment lost 10 bases and the J segment 6 bases; nucleotides outside the gene matches: 11. The CDR3 sequence is CATRRGEKAGELFF. The CDR3 bases are TGTGCCACCCGTCGGGGGGAGAAAGCCGGGGAGCTGTTTTTT.

This clone was seen more than once but under ten times. The rearrangement links TRBV12-5 to TRBJ1-5, with a weak D call TRBD1 (5 bases). Per the germline V gene, CDR1 is LGHNT and CDR2 is FRNRAP. The length of the CDR3 is 15 residues. Trimming took off 7 bases at V and 5 bases at J, with 18 bases between the two ends. The CDR3 coding sequence is TGTGCTAGTGATACCCACGGGGCGAATGATCAGCCCCAGCATTTT. It codes for CASDTHGANDQPQHF.

This chain uses TRBV5-8 with TRBJ1-6, with TRBD1 matching over 9 bases. Unmatched junction bases numbered 8, after V lost 0 bases and J lost 1 base. Germline V CDR1 and CDR2: SGHTS, YDEGEE. There are 19 residues in the CDR3. The CDR3: CASSLDRGLRGSYNSPLHF. In DNA, the CDR3 is TGTGCCAGCAGCTTGGACAGGGGGCTTAGGGGGTCCTATAATTCACCCCTCCACTTT.

This chain joins TRBV6-6 and TRBJ2-7; 8 bases match TRBD2. Germline V gives CDR1 MNHNY, CDR2 SVGAGI (reference sequence). V trimming: 4 bases; J trimming: 4 bases; junction bases outside the gene matches: 6. The CDR3 is 14 residues long. The CDR3 loop is CASSSTGGSYEQYF. CDR3 nucleotides: TGTGCCAGCAGTTCAACGGGAGGGTCTTACGAGCAGTACTTC.

The chain couples TRBV29-1 to TRBJ1-2, with TRBD1 matching over 8 bases. Germline V gives CDR1 SQVTM, CDR2 ANQGSEA. V lost 5 bases, J lost 7 bases, and 6 bases stayed unmatched. The CDR3 is 12 residues long. The chain's CDR3 is CSVLDRATGYTF. The CDR3 DNA is TGCAGCGTTCTGGACAGGGCCACTGGCTACACCTTC. Filled out from reference TRBV29-1 and TRBJ1-2, the complete variable domain reads SAVISQKPSRDICQRGTSLTIQCQVDSQVTMMFWYRQQPGQSLTLIATANQGSEATYESGFVIDKFPISRPNLTFSTLTVSNMSPEDSSIYLCSVLDRATGYTFGSGTRLTVV.

This clone was observed once. The V gene is TRBV19, the J gene TRBJ1-2; TRBD1 agrees at 8 bases. The CDR3 totals 13 residues. CDR1 is LNHDA, CDR2 SQIVND, per germline (reference sequence). V lost 6 bases and J lost 7; bases outside the gene matches: 7. The CDR3 DNA reads TGTGCCAGTAGCCGGACAGGGAGGGTTGGCTACACCTTC. Translated, it gives CASSRTGRVGYTF. The complete variable domain, with remaining parts taken from reference TRBV19 and TRBJ1-2, reads DGGITQSPKYLFRKEGQNVTLSCEQNLNHDAMYWYRQDPGQGLRLIYYSQIVNDFQKGDIAEGYSVSREKKESFPLTVTSAQKNPTAFYLCASSRTGRVGYTFGSGTRLTVV.

Worth noting for this clone: The sample has other DNA sequences that encode this CDR3 too. The chain has TRBV11-3 and TRBJ2-7, with D maybe TRBD2 (5 bases). CDR1 and CDR2 from the germline V gene are SGHNT and YENEEA. Trimming pared 4 bases from V and 0 bases from J, leaving 7 bases between. The CDR3 loop spans 13 amino acids. This CDR3 reads CASSSGSSYEQYF. The CDR3 region has the DNA TGTGCCAGCAGCTCGGGGAGCTCCTACGAGCAGTACTTC.

The table lists this clone with a few counts. The chain carries TRBV30 and TRBJ1-1; unclear D gene. CDR1 and CDR2 (germline): GTSNPN, SVGIG (reference sequence). CDR3 length equals 11 residues. Trimming stripped 0 bases from V and 5 bases from J, with 4 bases between. CDR3 residues: CAWSVKTEAFF. The DNA for the CDR3 is TGTGCCTGGAGTGTTAAAACTGAAGCTTTCTTT.